This TCR beta chain was found in a study of beta chain features in type 1 diabetes. Overall study findings and caveats: Reduced insertions and increased deletions marked VDJ junctions in type 1 diabetes patients. Across all four CD4+ subsets, people with type 1 diabetes showed modestly shorter TCRB CDR3s.

TCRB transcripts that were expressed got sequenced, as all of the isolated RNA had been reverse transcribed. Libraries were prepared by immunoSEQ multiplex PCR; TCRdb keeps only in-frame clonotypes and omits some of them. The repertoire holds 500,000 to 850,000 clones, with around an eighth as singletons. This CDR3 region has 11 residues. Germline CDR1 and CDR2: DFQATT and SNEGSKA (reference sequence). Trimming stripped 4 bases from V and 4 bases from J, with 5 bases between. This clone was seen a handful of times. Its target is unknown. CD4+ naive, central memory, regulatory and stem cell-like memory subsets were isolated by sorting on CD45RO/CCR7/CD25/CD127/CD95/CD27.

The sequence was collected from a man aged 18 to 29 with type 1 diabetes. The chain recombines TRBV20-1 with TRBJ2-1; D unresolved. The sequencing sample was made of naive CD4+ T cells from blood. The CDR3 region has the DNA TGCAGTGCTACACAATACAATGAGCAGTTCTTC. It is translated as CSATQYNEQFF.